The present entry profiles one T cell receptor (beta chain) with its context. Antigen: not known. This record belongs to a study of cytomegalovirus exposure and HLA in healthy donors. The CDR3 has 15 residues. CDR1 and CDR2 (germline): SGHTA, FQGTGA. V lost 3 bases and J lost 4; bases outside the gene matches: 6. Study results and limitations: Across donors, most TCRs were seen rarely, yet some public ones were widespread.

PCR used 60 Vbeta primers and 13 Jbeta primers. TCRdb's table, derived via immunoSEQ multiplex PCR, lists solely in-frame clones and lacks some. The sample holds fewer than 150,000 clones, roughly 78% seen once. The sequence derives from a man between 40 and 49 years old in good health and CMV-seropositive. The chain uses TRBV7-3 and TRBJ2-5; TRBD2 matches at 9 bases. The material sequenced was PBMCs. This chain's CDR3 is CASSFASGIGETQYF. The CDR3 DNA is TGTGCCAGCAGCTTCGCTAGCGGGATAGGAGAGACCCAGTACTTC.